One TCR beta chain is described in this entry. CDR1 and CDR2 (germline): SGDLS, YYNGEE. There are 17 residues in the CDR3. With V trimmed by 4 bases and J by 9 bases, 18 bases remained unmatched. Intraepithelial lymphocytes and lamina propria lymphocytes were released through processing of graft tissue. This sample was taken from a study of graft-versus-host responses after intestinal transplantation. This table comes from immunoSEQ multiplex PCR, and its TCRdb copy is limited to in-frame clones, with some not included. The sample has 15,000 to 20,000 clones; 82% are singletons. This chain uses TRBV9 with TRBJ2-1; TRBD2 agrees at 8 bases. The TCR sequence derives from a human patient who received an intestinal transplant, so some T cells may come from the graft donor. The material sequenced was ileum tissue, taken 17 days after transplant. CDR3 loop: CASSPVGWASGPGEQFF. The CDR3 DNA reads as TGTGCCAGCAGCCCCGTAGGGTGGGCTAGCGGGCCCGGTGAGCAGTTCTTC.